This T cell receptor (beta chain) was sequenced in a study of T-cell memory formation after mild COVID-19. TCRdb reprocessed the 5' RACE reads via MiXCR and lists one record per CDR3 protein. Here the sample spans some 86,000 distinct CDR3 sequences, around a quarter being singletons. In regard to this clonotype: What it recognizes is unknown.

Germline CDR1 is SNHLY and CDR2 is FYNNEI. CDR3 length: 11 residues. V shed 4 bases and J shed 10 bases, with 10 bases lying between them. Findings and caveats of the study: Pre-infection memory held some responding clones, suggesting pre-existing cross-reactive T cells responded. CD4+ bias marked clones expanding day 15 to 37, unlike balanced contracting clones.

Sequencing input: PBMCs or a T cell subset sorted from them (not recorded which). This receptor was obtained from a man younger than 30 who had mild COVID-19 (a few samples of this study predate the infection). Cell type and time point are not known. The chain couples TRBV2 to TRBJ1-1; D might be TRBD1 (6 bases). CDR3 nucleotide sequence: TGTGCCAGCAGTGCAGGGGTTGGAGCTTTCTTT. This codes for CASSAGVGAFF.